This TCR beta chain emerged from a study of cytomegalovirus exposure and HLA in healthy donors. Study details: Out of roughly 170 million T cells, an earlier analysis found fewer than 140 million unique TCR beta sequences in total.

This clone has only a few counts. CDR3 length equals 15 residues. The germline V and J ends were trimmed by 6 bases and 0 bases, with 12 bases remaining between them. CDR1 is SGHTA and CDR2 is FQGNSA in the germline V gene. Primers for the PCR totalled 60 Vbeta and 13 Jbeta. Produced via immunoSEQ multiplex PCR; TCRdb's table is partial and in-frame only. Among 150,000 to 200,000 clones listed, roughly 70% were seen once. The chain has TRBV7-2 and TRBJ1-5; D is unresolved. The sequence was collected from a girl aged 10 to 17 in good health and CMV-seronegative. Specimen: PBMCs. The CDR3 DNA sequence: TGTGCCAGCAGTACCTCGGTTTATAGCAATCAGCCCCAGCATTTT. It specifies CASSTSVYSNQPQHF. Full variable domain (outside the CDR3, taken from reference TRBV7-2 and TRBJ1-5): GAGVSQSPSNKVTEKGKDVELRCDPISGHTALYWYRQSLGQGLEFLIYFQGNSAPDKSGLPSDRFSAERTGGSVSTLTIQRTQQEDSAVYLCASSTSVYSNQPQHFGDGTRLSIL.